One and the same sample provided the 4 T cell receptor beta chains below, sequenced in a study of human T cells and chemical hapten exposure. Total RNA was isolated from whole blood that had not been fractionated. TCRdb recomputed calls from the 5' RACE reads with MiXCR, one row per CDR3 protein. The sample lists under 100,000 distinct CDR3 sequences, approximately 15% occurring once. These receptors were collected from a female donor in good health.

This chain links TRBV3-1 with TRBJ2-1; D gene uncertain. V lost 4 bases and J lost 8, with 6 bases in between. The CDR3 runs 11 residues. Looked up from germline, CDR1 is LGHDT and CDR2 is YNNKEL (reference sequence). CDR3 nucleotide sequence: TGTGCCAGCAGCCTCGGCGATGAGCAGTTCTTC. This encodes CASSLGDEQFF.

The V call is TRBV21-1, the J call TRBJ2-2; the table's D call TRBD1 went unverified against the DNA. TRBV21-1 is tagged as a pseudogene. The CDR3 sequence is 18 residues long. The CDR3 DNA follows: TGTGCCAGCAGCAAAGGGGACAGGGAGCCTGCGAACACCGGGGAGCTGTTTTTT. Translated: CASSKGDREPANTGELFF.

At least ten counts were recorded for this clonotype. This rearrangement joins TRBV7-9 to TRBJ1-3, with D unresolved. Germline lookup yields CDR1 SEHNR and CDR2 FQNEAQ (reference sequence). V was cut by 5 bases and J by 0 bases, with 14 bases left in between. The length of the CDR3 is 16 residues. In DNA form, the CDR3 reads TGTGCCAGCAGCGCCCAGGCCAGGATCTCTGGAAACACCATATATTTT. The encoded protein is CASSAQARISGNTIYF.

V is TRBV27 and J is TRBJ1-4; D not resolved. V was clipped by 6 bases and J by 3 bases, with 14 bases between them. The CDR3 runs to 15 residues. Germline V CDR1 and CDR2: MNHEY, SMNVEV (reference sequence). The DNA for the CDR3 is TGTGCCAGCAGGCCAATAGGACCGTCTAATGAAAAACTGTTTTTT. It translates to CASRPIGPSNEKLFF.